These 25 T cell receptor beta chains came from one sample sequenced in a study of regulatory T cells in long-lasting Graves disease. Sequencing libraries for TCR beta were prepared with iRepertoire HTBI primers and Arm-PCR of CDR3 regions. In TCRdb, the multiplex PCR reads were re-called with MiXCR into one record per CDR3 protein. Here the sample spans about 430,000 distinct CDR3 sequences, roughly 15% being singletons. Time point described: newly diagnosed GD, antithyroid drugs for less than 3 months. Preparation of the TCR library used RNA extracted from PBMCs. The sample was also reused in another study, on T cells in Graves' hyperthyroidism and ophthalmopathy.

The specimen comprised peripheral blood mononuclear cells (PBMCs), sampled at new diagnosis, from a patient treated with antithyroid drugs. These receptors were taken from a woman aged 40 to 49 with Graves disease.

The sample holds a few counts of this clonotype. The CDR3 here is CASKDTEAFF. The CDR3 bases are TGCGCCAGTAAGGACACTGAAGCTTTCTTT. The chain links TRBV10-1 to TRBJ1-1; D not certain. Per the germline V gene, CDR1 is WNHNN and CDR2 is SYGVQD (reference sequence). The CDR3 spans 10 residues. V was trimmed by 9 bases and J by 3 bases, leaving 5 bases between them.

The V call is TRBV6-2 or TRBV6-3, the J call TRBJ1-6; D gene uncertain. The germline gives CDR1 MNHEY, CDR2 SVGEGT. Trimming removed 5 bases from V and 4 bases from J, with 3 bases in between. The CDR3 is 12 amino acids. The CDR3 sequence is CASSRYNSPLHF. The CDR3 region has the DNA TGTGCCAGCAGTCGTTATAATTCACCCCTCCACTTT.

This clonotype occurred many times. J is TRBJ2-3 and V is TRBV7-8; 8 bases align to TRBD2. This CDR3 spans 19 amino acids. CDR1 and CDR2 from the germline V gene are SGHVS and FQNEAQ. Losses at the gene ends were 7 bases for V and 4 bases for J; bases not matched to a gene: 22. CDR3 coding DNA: TGTGCCAGCACCACCCACAGCGGGAGCTATCGAGTGGGGTCAGATACGCAGTATTTT. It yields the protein CASTTHSGSYRVGSDTQYF.

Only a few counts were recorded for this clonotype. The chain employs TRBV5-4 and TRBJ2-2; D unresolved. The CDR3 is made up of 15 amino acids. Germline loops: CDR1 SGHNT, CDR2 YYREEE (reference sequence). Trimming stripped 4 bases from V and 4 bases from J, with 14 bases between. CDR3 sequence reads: CASSPAPSGTGELFF. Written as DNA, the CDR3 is TGTGCCAGCAGCCCTGCCCCTAGTGGCACCGGGGAGCTGTTTTTT.

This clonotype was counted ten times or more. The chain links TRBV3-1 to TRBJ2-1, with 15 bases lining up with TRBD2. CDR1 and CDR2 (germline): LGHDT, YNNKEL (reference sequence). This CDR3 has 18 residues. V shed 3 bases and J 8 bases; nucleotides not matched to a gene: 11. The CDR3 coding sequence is TGTGCCAGCAGCCATGGGACTAGCGGGAGGCCGGGGAGGGATGAGCAGTTCTTC. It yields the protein CASSHGTSGRPGRDEQFF.

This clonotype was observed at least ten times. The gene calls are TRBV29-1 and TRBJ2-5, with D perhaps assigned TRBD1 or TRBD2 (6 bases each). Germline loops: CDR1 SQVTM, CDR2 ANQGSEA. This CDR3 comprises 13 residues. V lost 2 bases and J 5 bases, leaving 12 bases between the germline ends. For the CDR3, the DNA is TGCAGCGTTGAATCAACAGGGAGGGAGACCCAGTACTTC. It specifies CSVESTGRETQYF.

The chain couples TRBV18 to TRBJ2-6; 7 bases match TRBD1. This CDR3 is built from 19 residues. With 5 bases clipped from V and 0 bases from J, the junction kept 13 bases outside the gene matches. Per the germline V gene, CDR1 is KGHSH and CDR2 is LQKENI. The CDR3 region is CASSSKTGTATSGANVLTF. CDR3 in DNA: TGTGCCAGCTCATCAAAAACCGGGACAGCAACCTCTGGGGCCAACGTCCTGACTTTC.

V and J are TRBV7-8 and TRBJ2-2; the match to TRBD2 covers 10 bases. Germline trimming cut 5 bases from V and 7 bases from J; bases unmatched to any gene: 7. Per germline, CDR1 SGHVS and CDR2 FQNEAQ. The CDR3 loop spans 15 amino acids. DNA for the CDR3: TGTGCCAGCAGCACGACTAGCGGGTTGAACGGGGAGCTGTTTTTT. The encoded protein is CASSTTSGLNGELFF.

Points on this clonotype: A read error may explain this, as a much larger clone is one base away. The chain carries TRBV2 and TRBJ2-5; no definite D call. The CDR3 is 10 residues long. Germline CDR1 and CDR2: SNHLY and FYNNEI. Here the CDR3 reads CASTQEAQYF. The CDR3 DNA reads TGTGCCAGCACCCAAGAGGCCCAGTACTTC.

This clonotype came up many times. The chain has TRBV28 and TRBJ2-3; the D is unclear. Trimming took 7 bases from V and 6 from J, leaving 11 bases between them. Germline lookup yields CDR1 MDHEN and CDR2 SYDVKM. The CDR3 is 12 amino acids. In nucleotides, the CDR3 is TGTGCCAGCATAAAGGGTGGTGATACGCAGTATTTT. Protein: CASIKGGDTQYF.

This chain's CDR3 is CASSSTKTGSWAQYF. DNA for the CDR3: TGTGCCAGCAGCTCAACTAAAACAGGGTCATGGGCCCAGTACTTC. This chain joins TRBV11-2 and TRBJ2-5; a possible D gene is TRBD1 (6 bases). The CDR3 extends over 15 amino acids. Germline V gene sequence: CDR1 SGHAT, CDR2 FQNNGV. Trimming pared 4 bases from V and 9 bases from J, leaving 21 bases between.

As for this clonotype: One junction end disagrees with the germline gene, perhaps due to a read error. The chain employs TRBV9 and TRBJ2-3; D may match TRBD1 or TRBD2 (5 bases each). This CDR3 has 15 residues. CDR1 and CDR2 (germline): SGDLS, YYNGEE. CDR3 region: CASSLSESGTGTQYF. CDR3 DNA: TGTGCCAGCAGCTTAAGCGAAAGCGGCACAGGTACGCAGTATTTT.

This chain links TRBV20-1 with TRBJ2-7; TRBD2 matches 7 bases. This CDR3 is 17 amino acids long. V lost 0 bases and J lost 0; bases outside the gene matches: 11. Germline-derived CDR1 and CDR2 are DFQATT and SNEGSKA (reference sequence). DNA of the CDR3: TGCAGTGCTAGAGATCCCGGGGGGAGCGGGCACTCCTACGAGCAGTACTTC. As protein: CSARDPGGSGHSYEQYF.

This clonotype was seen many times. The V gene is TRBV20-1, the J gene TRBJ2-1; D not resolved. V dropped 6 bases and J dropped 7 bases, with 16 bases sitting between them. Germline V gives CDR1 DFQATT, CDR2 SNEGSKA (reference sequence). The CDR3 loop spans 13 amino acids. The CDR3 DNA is TGCAGTGCGCCTTACCCTAGGGCGAATGAGCAGTTCTTC. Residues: CSAPYPRANEQFF.

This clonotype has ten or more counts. This CDR3 is CASSLWQLKPPSGNTIYF. In nucleotides, the CDR3 is TGTGCCAGCAGTTTATGGCAGCTTAAACCCCCCTCTGGAAACACCATATATTTT. The rearrangement uses TRBV28 and TRBJ1-3; D is unresolved. Trimming took 0 bases from V and 0 from J, leaving 15 bases between them. Germline assignment: CDR1 MDHEN and CDR2 SYDVKM. This CDR3 is 18 amino acids long.

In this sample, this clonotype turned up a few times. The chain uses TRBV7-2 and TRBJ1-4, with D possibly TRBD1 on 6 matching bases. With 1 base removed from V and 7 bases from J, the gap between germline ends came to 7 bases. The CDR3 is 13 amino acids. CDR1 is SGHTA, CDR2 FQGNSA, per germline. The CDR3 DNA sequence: TGTGCCAGCAGCTTAGGGACAGTTGAAAAACTGTTTTTT. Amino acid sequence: CASSLGTVEKLFF.

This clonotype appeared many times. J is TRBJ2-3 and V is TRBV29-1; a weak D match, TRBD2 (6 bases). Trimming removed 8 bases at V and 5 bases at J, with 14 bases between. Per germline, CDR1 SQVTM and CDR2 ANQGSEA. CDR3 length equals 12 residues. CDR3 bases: TGCAGCACCGAGGGAGGTGAAGATACGCAGTATTTT. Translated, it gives CSTEGGEDTQYF.

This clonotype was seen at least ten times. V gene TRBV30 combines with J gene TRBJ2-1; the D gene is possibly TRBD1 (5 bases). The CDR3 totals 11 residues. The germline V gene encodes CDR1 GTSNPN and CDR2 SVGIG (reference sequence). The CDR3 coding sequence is TGTGCGGGCCAGGGTTACAATGAGCAGTTCTTC. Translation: CAGQGYNEQFF.

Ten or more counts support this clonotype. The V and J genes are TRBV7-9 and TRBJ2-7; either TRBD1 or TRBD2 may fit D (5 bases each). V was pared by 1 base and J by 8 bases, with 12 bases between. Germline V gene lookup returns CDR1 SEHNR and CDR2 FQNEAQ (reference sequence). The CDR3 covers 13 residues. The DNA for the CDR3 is TGTGCCAGCAGCTTAGTGGGGGAGCCGAAGCAGTACTTC. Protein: CASSLVGEPKQYF.

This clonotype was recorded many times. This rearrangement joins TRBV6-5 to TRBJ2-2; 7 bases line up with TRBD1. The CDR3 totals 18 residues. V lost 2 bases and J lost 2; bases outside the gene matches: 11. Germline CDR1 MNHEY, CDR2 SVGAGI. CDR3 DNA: TGTGCCAGCAGTTACACAGTTTCGGGACAGCTAAACACCGGGGAGCTGTTTTTT. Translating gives CASSYTVSGQLNTGELFF.

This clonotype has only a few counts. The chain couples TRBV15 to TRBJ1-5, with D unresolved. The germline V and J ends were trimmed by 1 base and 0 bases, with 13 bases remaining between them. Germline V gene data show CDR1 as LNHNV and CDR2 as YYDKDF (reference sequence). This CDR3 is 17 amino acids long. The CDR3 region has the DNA TGTGCCACCAGCAGAGTGGGAGCGCAGGATAGCAATCAGCCCCAGCATTTT. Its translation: CATSRVGAQDSNQPQHF.

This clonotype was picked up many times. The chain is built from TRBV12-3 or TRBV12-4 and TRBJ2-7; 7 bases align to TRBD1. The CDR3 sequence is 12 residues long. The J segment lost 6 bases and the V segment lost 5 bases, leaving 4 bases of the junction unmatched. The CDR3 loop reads CASSTDRVEQYF. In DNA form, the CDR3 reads TGTGCCAGCAGTACCGACAGGGTCGAGCAGTACTTC.

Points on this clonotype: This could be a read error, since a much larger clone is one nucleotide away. In nucleotides, the CDR3 is TGTGCCAGCAGTTTGAGGGGGACCATTAACTATGGCTACACCTTC. Its protein product is CASSLRGTINYGYTF. The rearrangement uses TRBV28 and TRBJ1-2, with a weak D call TRBD1 (6 bases). The CDR3 runs to 15 residues. V was clipped by 3 bases and J by 1 base, with 12 bases between them. Germline CDR1 reads MDHEN; CDR2 reads SYDVKM.

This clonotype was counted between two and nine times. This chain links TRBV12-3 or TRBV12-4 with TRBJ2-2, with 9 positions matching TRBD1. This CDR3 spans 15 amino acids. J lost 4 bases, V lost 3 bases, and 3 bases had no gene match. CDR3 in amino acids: CASSFHRGRTGELFF. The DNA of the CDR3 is TGTGCCAGCAGTTTTCACAGGGGGCGCACCGGGGAGCTGTTTTTT.

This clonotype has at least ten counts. The DNA for the CDR3 is TGCGCCAGCAGCGCAGGGACAGGGATCGAGCAGTACTTC. Translated, it gives CASSAGTGIEQYF. This sequence joins TRBV5-1 and TRBJ2-7, with TRBD1 matching over 9 bases. V dropped 4 bases and J dropped 6; count of bases not matched to a gene: 5. Germline CDR1 and CDR2: SGHRS and YFSETQ. The CDR3 totals 13 residues.